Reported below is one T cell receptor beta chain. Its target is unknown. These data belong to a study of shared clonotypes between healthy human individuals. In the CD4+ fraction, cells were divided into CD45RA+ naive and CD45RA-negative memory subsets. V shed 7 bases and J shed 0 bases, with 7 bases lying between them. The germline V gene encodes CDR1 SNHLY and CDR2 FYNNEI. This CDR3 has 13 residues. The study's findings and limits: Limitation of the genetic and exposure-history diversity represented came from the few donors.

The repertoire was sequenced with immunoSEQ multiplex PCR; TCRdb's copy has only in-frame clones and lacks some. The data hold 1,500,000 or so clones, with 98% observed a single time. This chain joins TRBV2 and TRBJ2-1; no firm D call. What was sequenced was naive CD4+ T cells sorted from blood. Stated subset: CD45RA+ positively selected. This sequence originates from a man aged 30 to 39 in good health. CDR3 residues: CASIGGSYNEQFF. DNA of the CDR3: TGTGCCAGCATCGGCGGCTCCTACAATGAGCAGTTCTTC.